This T cell receptor beta chain was recorded in a study of blood T cell repertoires in COVID-19 (dated by TCRdb to 2020 to 2022). Describing the broader study: The collaborator samples originated in the United States, Italy and Spain and spanned the acute and convalescent phases of COVID-19. Deeply sampled blood TCRbeta repertoires from subjects exposed to, actively infected with, or recovered from COVID-19 were included in the dataset. The prospective study material was composed of cDNA or gDNA derived from T cells, B-cell-depleted T cells, or PBMCs. Nearly every sample came with metadata listing a de-identified subject ID, COVID-19 status, age in years and sex. Where HLA class I and class II types were available, the types were taken from metadata supplied by the sample provider, not from assay-based typing. Samples came from the ongoing ImmuneRACE study (first 160 participants) plus 1,254 subjects from 6 global collaborators. The repertoires were released in a freely available public database intended as a resource for research on the immune response to SARS-CoV-2.

In the prospective study, participants were roughly 18 to 100 years old, resided in about 25 geographic areas of the United States, and were enrolled through a virtual design. In the prospective study, participants were assigned to cohorts based on the clinical history participants reported in a screening survey and a study questionnaire. For ImmuneRACE Cohort 3, a participant was defined as recovered based on two consecutive negative NP/OP PCR tests, clearance by a healthcare professional, or resolution of symptoms. Each participant in the prospective study had whole blood, serum and a nasopharyngeal or oropharyngeal swab collected by mobile phlebotomists. Participants in the prospective study had the option to provide additional blood draws and questionnaires over an approximately 2-month period. Before DNA extraction, blood samples from the prospective study were shipped at room temperature or frozen.

What the work shows at the level of the full study, not this receptor alone: The quantity of clinical and demographic metadata differed by source and by participant and was supplied without curation.

Notes on this clone: The target of this receptor is not known. Base quality data are lacking; no much larger clone is found one base away.

The CDR3 numbers 13 residues from cysteine through phenylalanine. The CDR3 DNA has 39 bases and is translated from base 1. Relative to germline, V is 10 bases shorter and J is 0 bases shorter, with 13 bases between their ends. For CDR1 and CDR2, the germline V gene lists MNHEY and SVGAGI. The immunoSEQ Assay, a bias-controlled multiplex PCR, was used to amplify TCRbeta CDR3 regions from genomic DNA. On the authors' methods: Within the assay, amplification of reference gene primers was used to estimate how many nucleated cells each sample contained. Sequence reads were collapsed and filtered to measure the absolute abundance of every unique TCRbeta CDR3 rearrangement. Productive Simpson clonality was computed per sample as the square root of Simpson's diversity index over productive rearrangements. Drawn from immuneACCESS, this table holds only the in-frame rearrangements with V and J called that TCRdb kept. Clones are partly lost; checked studies trace under half to an unresolved V gene and leave the rest unexplained. From that table come the V and J calls and clone size; the DNA was used to work out D and trimming. In all, the sample holds about 150,000 clones, and about 90% of those were seen once. The ten biggest clones cover roughly 7.3% of the sample.

Sequencing input: PBMCs or T cells enriched from blood (not recorded which). The sequence derives from a woman aged 50 to 60 who had recovered from COVID-19. This chain is built from TRBV6-5 and TRBJ2-7; there is no confident call for the D gene. The CDR3 corresponds to CATMGDNSYEQYF. The DNA sequence is given as TGTGCCACCATGGGCGACAACTCCTACGAGCAGTACTTC.